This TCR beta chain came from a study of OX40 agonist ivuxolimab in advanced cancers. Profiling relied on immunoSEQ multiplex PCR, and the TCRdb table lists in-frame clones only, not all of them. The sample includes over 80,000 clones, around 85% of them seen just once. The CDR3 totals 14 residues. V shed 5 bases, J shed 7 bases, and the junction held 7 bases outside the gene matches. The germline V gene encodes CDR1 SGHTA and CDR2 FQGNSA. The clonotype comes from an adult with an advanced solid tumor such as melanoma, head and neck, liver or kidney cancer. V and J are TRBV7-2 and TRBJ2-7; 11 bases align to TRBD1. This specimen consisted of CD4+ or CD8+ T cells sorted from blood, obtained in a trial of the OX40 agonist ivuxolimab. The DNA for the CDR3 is TGTGCCAGCAGCCGTGGACAGGGGGCGGGGGAGCAGTACTTC. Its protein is CASSRGQGAGEQYF.